The source of this T cell receptor beta chain is a study of blood T cell repertoires in COVID-19. Study as a whole: The study drew acute and convalescent COVID-19 samples from the United States, Italy and Spain. T cells, B-cell-depleted T cells, or PBMCs provided the cDNA or gDNA that served as material.

Looked up from germline, CDR1 is MNHEY and CDR2 is SVGAGI. J gave up 1 base and V 6 bases, and 4 bases lay outside the gene matches. CDR3 size: 14 residues. Authors' analysis steps: Reference gene primer amplification in the assay estimated nucleated cell counts. Assay: immunoSEQ multiplex PCR; the TCRdb copy retains only in-frame clones and omits some. V, J and clone size are those of that table, while D and trimming were read from the DNA. The sample records approximately 150,000 clones, 90% being singletons. The sequenced sample was peripheral blood. This clonotype was sampled from a man aged 60 to 69 with active or convalescent COVID-19. The chain joins TRBV6-5 to TRBJ1-1, with 8 nucleotides matching TRBD1. CDR3 in amino acids: CASSPDRGNTEAFF. Here the CDR3 DNA reads TGTGCCAGCAGCCCCGACAGGGGGAACACTGAAGCTTTCTTT.